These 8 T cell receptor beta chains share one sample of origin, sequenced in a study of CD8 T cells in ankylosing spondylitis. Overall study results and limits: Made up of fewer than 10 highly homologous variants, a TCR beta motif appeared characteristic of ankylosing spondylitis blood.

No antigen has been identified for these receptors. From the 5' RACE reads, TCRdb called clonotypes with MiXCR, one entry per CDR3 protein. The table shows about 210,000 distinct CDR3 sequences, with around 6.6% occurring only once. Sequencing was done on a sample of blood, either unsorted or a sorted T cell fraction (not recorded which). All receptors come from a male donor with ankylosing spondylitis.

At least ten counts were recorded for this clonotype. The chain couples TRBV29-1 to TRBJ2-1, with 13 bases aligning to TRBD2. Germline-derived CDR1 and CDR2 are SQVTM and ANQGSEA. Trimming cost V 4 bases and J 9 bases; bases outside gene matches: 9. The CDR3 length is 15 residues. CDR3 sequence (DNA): TGCAGCGTTGTGGGGACTAGCGGGACTAAGGGTGAGCAGTTCTTC. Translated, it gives CSVVGTSGTKGEQFF.

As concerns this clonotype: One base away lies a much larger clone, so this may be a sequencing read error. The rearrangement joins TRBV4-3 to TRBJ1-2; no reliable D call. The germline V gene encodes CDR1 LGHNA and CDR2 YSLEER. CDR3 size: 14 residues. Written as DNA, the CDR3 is TGCGCCCGCAGCCAAGGCGACCATCGATCCGGCTACACCTTC. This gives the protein CARSQGDHRSGYTF.

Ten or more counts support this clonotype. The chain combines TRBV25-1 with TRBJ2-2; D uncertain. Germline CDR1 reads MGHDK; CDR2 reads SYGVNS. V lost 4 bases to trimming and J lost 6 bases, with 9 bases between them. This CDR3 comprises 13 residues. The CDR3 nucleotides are TGTGCCAGCAGTGTGGAACCGCCCGGGGAGCTGTTTTTT. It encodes CASSVEPPGELFF.

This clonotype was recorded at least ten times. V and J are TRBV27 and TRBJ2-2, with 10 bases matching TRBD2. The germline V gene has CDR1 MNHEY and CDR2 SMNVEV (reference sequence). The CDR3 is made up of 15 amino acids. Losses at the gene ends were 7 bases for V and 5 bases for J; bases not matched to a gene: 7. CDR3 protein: CASTSGLAATGELFF. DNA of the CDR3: TGTGCCAGCACCTCTGGACTAGCGGCTACCGGGGAGCTGTTTTTT.

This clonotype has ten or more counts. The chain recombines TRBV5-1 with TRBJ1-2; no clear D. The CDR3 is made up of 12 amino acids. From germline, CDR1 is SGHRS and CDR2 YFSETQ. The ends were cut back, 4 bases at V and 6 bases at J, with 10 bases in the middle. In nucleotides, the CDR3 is TGCGCCAGCAGCCTGTTTCGAAATGGCTACACCTTC. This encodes CASSLFRNGYTF.

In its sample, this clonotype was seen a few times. The CDR3 spells CASSHTPGRSYEQYF. DNA of the CDR3: TGCGCCAGCAGCCATACCCCGGGACGATCCTACGAGCAGTACTTC. This chain links TRBV4-1 with TRBJ2-7, with D perhaps assigned TRBD1 or TRBD2 (5 bases each). The CDR3 has 15 amino acids. The germline V gene has CDR1 MGHRA and CDR2 YSYEKL. Deletions cut 3 bases from V and 1 base from J, with 13 bases between.

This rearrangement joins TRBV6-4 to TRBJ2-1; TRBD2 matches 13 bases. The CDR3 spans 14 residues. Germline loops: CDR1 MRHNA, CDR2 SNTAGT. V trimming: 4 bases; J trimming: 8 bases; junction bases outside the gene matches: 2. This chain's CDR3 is CASSGTSGSYEQFF. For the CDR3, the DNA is TGTGCCAGCAGTGGGACTAGCGGGAGTTATGAGCAGTTCTTC.

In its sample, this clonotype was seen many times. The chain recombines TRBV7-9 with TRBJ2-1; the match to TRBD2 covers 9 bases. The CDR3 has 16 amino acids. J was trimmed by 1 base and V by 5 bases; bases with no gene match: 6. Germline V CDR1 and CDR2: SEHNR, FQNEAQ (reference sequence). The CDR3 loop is CASSPRLAVSYNEQFF. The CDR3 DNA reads TGTGCCAGCAGCCCTAGACTAGCGGTATCCTACAATGAGCAGTTCTTC.